Sequencing of this T cell receptor beta chain was carried out in a study of control samples from healthy donors and cancer patients. Trimming shortened V by 4 bases and J by 7 bases, and 16 bases separated the two germline ends. This CDR3 spans 13 amino acids. CDR1 SQVTM and CDR2 ANQGSEA come from the germline V gene. Using immunoSEQ multiplex PCR, the repertoire was profiled, and TCRdb retains in-frame clones only, with some absent. The sample lists around 110,000 clones; 88% were seen once. Sequencing was performed on blood. The origin of this receptor is a woman between 65 and 79 years old in good health. V and J are TRBV29-1 and TRBJ1-2; tentatively, D is TRBD1 (5 bases). In DNA, the CDR3 is TGCAGCGTTGTAGGCGACAGCGAAGTTGGCTACACCTTC. This translates into CSVVGDSEVGYTF.